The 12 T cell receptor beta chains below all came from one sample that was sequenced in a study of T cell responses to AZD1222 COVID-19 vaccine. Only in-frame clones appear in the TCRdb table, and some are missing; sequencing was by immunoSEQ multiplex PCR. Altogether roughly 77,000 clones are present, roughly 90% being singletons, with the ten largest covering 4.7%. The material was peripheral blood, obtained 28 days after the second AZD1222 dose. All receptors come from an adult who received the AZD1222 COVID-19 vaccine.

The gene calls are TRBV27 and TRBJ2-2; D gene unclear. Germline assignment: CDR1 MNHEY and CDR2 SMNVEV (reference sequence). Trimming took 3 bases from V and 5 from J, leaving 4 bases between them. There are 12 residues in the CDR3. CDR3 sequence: CASSFRTGELFF. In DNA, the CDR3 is TGTGCCAGCAGTTTTAGGACCGGGGAGCTGTTTTTT.

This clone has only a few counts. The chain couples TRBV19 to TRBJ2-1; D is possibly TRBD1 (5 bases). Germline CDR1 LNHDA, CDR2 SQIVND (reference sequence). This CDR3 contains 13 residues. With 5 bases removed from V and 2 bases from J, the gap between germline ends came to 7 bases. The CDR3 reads CASSRTPYNEQFF. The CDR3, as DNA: TGTGCCAGTAGTCGGACACCCTACAATGAGCAGTTCTTC.

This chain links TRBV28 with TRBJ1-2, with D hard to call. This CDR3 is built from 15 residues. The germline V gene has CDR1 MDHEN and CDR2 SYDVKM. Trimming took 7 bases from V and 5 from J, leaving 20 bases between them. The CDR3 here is CASTLPPRARYGYTF. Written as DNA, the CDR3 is TGTGCCAGCACCCTGCCCCCGAGGGCTCGGTATGGCTACACCTTC.

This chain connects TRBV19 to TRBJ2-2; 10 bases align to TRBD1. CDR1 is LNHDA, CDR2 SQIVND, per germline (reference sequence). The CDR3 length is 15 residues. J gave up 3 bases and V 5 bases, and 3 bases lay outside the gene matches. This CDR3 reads CASSLDRGYTGELFF. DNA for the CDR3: TGTGCCAGTAGTCTGGACAGGGGGTACACCGGGGAGCTGTTTTTT.

CDR3 residues: CASREDRGLGEQFF. Here the CDR3 DNA reads TGTGCCAGCAGGGAGGACAGGGGGCTCGGTGAGCAGTTCTTC. This chain uses TRBV6-4 with TRBJ2-1, with 11 bases lining up with TRBD1. Trimming removed 6 bases from V and 9 bases from J; junction bases left unmatched: 7. The CDR3 consists of 14 residues. The germline gives CDR1 MRHNA, CDR2 SNTAGT.

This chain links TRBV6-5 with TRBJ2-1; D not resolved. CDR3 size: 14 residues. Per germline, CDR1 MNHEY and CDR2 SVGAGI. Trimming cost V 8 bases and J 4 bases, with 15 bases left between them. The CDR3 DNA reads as TGTGCCAGCTCCGAGAGGCCTAGGTACAATGAGCAGTTCTTC. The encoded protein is CASSERPRYNEQFF.

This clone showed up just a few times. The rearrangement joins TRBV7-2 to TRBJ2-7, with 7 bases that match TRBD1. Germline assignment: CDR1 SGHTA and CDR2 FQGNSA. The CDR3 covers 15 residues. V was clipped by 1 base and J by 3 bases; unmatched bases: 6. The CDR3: CASSLDRGRNYEQYF. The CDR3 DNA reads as TGTGCCAGCAGCTTAGATAGGGGGCGAAACTACGAGCAGTACTTC. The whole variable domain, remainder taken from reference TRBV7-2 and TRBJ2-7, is GAGVSQSPSNKVTEKGKDVELRCDPISGHTALYWYRQSLGQGLEFLIYFQGNSAPDKSGLPSDRFSAERTGGSVSTLTIQRTQQEDSAVYLCASSLDRGRNYEQYFGPGTRLTVT.

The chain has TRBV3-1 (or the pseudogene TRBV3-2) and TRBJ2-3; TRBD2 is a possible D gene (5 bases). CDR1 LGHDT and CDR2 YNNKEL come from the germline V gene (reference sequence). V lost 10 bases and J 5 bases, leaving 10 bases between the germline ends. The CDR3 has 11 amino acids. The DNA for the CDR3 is TGTGCCACCCACGCGGGAGATACGCAGTATTTT. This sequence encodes CATHAGDTQYF.

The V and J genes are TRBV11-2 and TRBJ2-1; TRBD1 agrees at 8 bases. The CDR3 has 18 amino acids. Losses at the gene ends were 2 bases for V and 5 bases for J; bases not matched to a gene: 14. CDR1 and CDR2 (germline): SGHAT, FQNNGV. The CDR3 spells CASSLLRQGRRENNEQFF. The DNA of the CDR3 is TGTGCCAGCAGCTTACTCCGACAGGGGAGGAGAGAGAACAATGAGCAGTTCTTC.

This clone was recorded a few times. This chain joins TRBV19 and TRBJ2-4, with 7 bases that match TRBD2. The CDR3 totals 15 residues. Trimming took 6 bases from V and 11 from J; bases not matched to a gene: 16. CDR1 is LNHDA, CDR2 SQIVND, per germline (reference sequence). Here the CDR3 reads CASSGSSGPFQFQYF. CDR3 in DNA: TGTGCCAGTAGCGGATCTAGCGGTCCCTTCCAGTTTCAGTACTTC.

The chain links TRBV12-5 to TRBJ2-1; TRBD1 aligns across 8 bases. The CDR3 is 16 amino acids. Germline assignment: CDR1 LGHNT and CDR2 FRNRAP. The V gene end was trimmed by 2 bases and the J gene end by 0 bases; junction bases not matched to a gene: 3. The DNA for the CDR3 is TGTGCTAGTGGTTTGAGGACAGGGACCTCCTACAATGAGCAGTTCTTC. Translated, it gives CASGLRTGTSYNEQFF.

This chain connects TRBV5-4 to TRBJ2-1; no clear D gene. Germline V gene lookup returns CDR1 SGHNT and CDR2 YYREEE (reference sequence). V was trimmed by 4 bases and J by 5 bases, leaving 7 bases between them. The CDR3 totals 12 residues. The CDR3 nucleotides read TGTGCCAGCAGCCAACGGGACAATGAGCAGTTCTTC. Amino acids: CASSQRDNEQFF.